A single sample gave rise to the 19 T cell receptor beta chains below, sequenced in a study. TCRdb reanalysed the 5' RACE reads using MiXCR and keeps one entry per CDR3 protein. Of 10,000 to 13,000 distinct CDR3 sequences in the sample, more than 15% are singletons; the top ten hold 3.8%. The sorted Tregs were CD4+CD25+CD127-/low cells. The sample consisted of Tregs sorted from a lymph node. The receptor source for this set is a female donor with breast cancer.

This clonotype came up many times. The V call is TRBV4-1, the J call TRBJ2-3, with 9 bases aligning to TRBD1. CDR3 length equals 14 residues. Trimming removed 7 bases from V and 5 bases from J; junction bases left unmatched: 7. Germline V gives CDR1 MGHRA, CDR2 YSYEKL. The CDR3 loop is CASKKQGAGDTQYF. CDR3 bases: TGCGCCAGCAAAAAACAGGGGGCTGGAGATACGCAGTATTTT.

This clonotype was seen many times. The chain has TRBV6-1 and TRBJ2-5; D uncertain. Germline V CDR1 and CDR2: MNHNS, SASEGT. V was pared by 3 bases and J by 1 base, with 9 bases between. The CDR3 covers 14 residues. The chain's CDR3 is CASSEGLVQETQYF. For the CDR3, the DNA is TGTGCCAGCAGTGAGGGCCTGGTCCAAGAGACCCAGTACTTC.

The chain has TRBV4-2 and TRBJ2-3; D tentatively fits TRBD1 or TRBD2 (5 bases each). CDR3 length: 17 residues. Between the trimmed V and J ends, which lost 4 bases and 2 bases, there was a span of 19 bases. CDR1 is LGHNA, CDR2 YNFKEQ, per germline. The CDR3 is CASSPRLRGRNTDTQYF. CDR3 bases: TGTGCCAGCAGCCCTAGGTTGAGGGGCAGGAACACAGATACGCAGTATTTT.

Relative to its sample, this clonotype is medium-sized. The genes are TRBV11-3 and TRBJ2-1; TRBD1 or TRBD2 may be the D gene (5 bases each). CDR1 and CDR2 from the germline V gene are SGHNT and YENEEA. The length of the CDR3 is 15 residues. Trimming removed 5 bases at V and 6 bases at J, with 17 bases between. CDR3 loop: CASSRTWDPLNEQFF. The CDR3 nucleotides read TGTGCCAGCAGCCGCACGTGGGACCCTCTCAATGAGCAGTTCTTC.

This clonotype is labeled medium-sized. The CDR3 loop is CSVIDRDLNQPQHF. In DNA, the CDR3 is TGCAGTGTCATCGACAGGGACCTCAATCAGCCCCAGCATTTT. The rearrangement joins TRBV20-1 to TRBJ1-5; 7 positions match TRBD1. Trimming removed 7 bases from V and 3 bases from J; junction bases left unmatched: 9. This CDR3 has 14 amino acids. Per the germline V gene, CDR1 is DFQATT and CDR2 is SNEGSKA (reference sequence).

This clonotype was picked up a small number of times. This chain connects TRBV5-1 to TRBJ1-1, with D possibly being TRBD1 (6 bases). V was cut by 2 bases and J by 3 bases, with 17 bases left in between. The CDR3 consists of 16 residues. From germline, CDR1 is SGHRS and CDR2 YFSETQ. The CDR3 DNA reads TGCGCCAGCAGCTTCGCCCCACAGGGTTTGTACACTGAAGCTTTCTTT. It specifies CASSFAPQGLYTEAFF.

On this clonotype itself: This may arise from a read error, as a much more abundant clone is one base away. The V call is TRBV27, the J call TRBJ1-5; D is undetermined. CDR3 length equals 15 residues. The germline V gene encodes CDR1 MNHEY and CDR2 SMNVEV (reference sequence). With 5 bases removed from V and 0 bases from J, the gap between germline ends came to 11 bases. Here the CDR3 reads CASSVIGNSNQPQHF. CDR3 sequence (DNA): TGTGCCAGCAGTGTAATAGGGAATAGCAATCAGCCCCAGCATTTT.

In its sample, this clonotype ranks as medium-sized (0.01 to 0.1%). The V gene is TRBV5-1, the J gene TRBJ2-3; no definite D call. Trimming removed 0 bases at V and 5 bases at J, with 13 bases between. This CDR3 comprises 15 residues. Germline V gene lookup returns CDR1 SGHRS and CDR2 YFSETQ. This chain's CDR3 is CASSLAPSLGDTQYF. The CDR3 coding sequence is TGCGCCAGCAGCTTGGCCCCTTCTCTGGGAGATACGCAGTATTTT. The full variable domain, completed using reference TRBV5-1 and TRBJ2-3, is KAGVTQTPRYLIKTRGQQVTLSCSPISGHRSVSWYQQTPGQGLQFLFEYFSETQRNKGNFPGRFSGRQFSNSRSEMNVSTLELGDSALYLCASSLAPSLGDTQYFGPGTRLTVL.

By share, this clonotype ranks as medium-sized. The chain combines TRBV13 with TRBJ2-3; 7 nucleotides match TRBD2. The V gene's germline CDR1 is PRHDT and CDR2 FYEKMQ (reference sequence). With 3 bases clipped from V and 2 bases from J, the junction kept 8 bases outside the gene matches. The CDR3 is 16 residues long. CDR3 DNA: TGTGCCAGCAGCTTCCAGAGTAGCGGGTACACAGATACGCAGTATTTT. It yields the protein CASSFQSSGYTDTQYF.

The chain employs TRBV5-6 and TRBJ2-5, with TRBD1 identical over 9 bases. CDR3 length: 14 residues. The V and J ends lost 0 bases and 4 bases, in that order; junction bases with no gene match: 1. Germline CDR1 and CDR2: SGHDT and YYEEEE. The CDR3 nucleotides read TGTGCCAGCAGCTTGGGACAGGGGGGAGAGACCCAGTACTTC. Amino acids: CASSLGQGGETQYF.

To note about this clonotype: A much more abundant neighbour one base away suggests this may be a read error. The chain joins TRBV4-1 to TRBJ1-4; no firm D call. V lost 1 base, J lost 9 bases, and 15 bases lay in between. This CDR3 contains 15 residues. The germline V gene has CDR1 MGHRA and CDR2 YSYEKL. The CDR3 reads CASSQVGRAAQKLFF. The CDR3 bases are TGCGCCAGCAGCCAAGTCGGGAGAGCCGCGCAAAAACTGTTTTTT.

This clonotype was seen a handful of times. A single base separates this from a much larger clone, so it may be a read error. This chain uses TRBV29-1 with TRBJ1-1; D remains ambiguous. The CDR3 is 13 residues long. CDR1 is SQVTM, CDR2 ANQGSEA, per germline. In nucleotides, the CDR3 is TGCAGCGTTGGAGAAGGGCTTAAAACTGAAGCTTGCTTT. Its protein is CSVGEGLKTEACF.

This clonotype came up a few times. A much larger clone is a single base away; this may be a read error. The V call is TRBV6-2 or TRBV6-3, the J call TRBJ1-6; D is uncertain. The CDR3 is made up of 13 amino acids. Germline assignment: CDR1 MNHEY and CDR2 SVGEGT. The V gene lost 0 bases and the J gene lost 10 bases, with 7 bases spanning the gap. CDR3 loop: CASSYSRKSPLHF. CDR3 in DNA: TGTGCCAGCAGTTACTCCAGGAAGTCACCCCTCCACTTT.

This clonotype occurred a few times. The chain is built from TRBV12-3 or TRBV12-4 and TRBJ2-7, with D perhaps matching TRBD1 (6 bases). Trimming left V 6 bases short and J 4 bases short, with 13 bases between. The CDR3 consists of 13 residues. CDR3 protein: CASSPTGYYEQYF. CDR3 sequence (DNA): TGTGCCAGCAGCCCGACAGGCTATTACGAGCAGTACTTC.

Ten or more counts support this clonotype. This chain joins TRBV28 and TRBJ2-3; 10 bases match TRBD2. J was trimmed by 1 base and V by 5 bases; bases with no gene match: 9. Germline-derived CDR1 and CDR2 are MDHEN and SYDVKM. The CDR3 spans 17 residues. The CDR3 bases are TGTGCCAGCAGTGAAAATCCGGGACTAGCGCGCACAGATACGCAGTATTTT. It encodes CASSENPGLARTDTQYF.

This clonotype qualifies as medium-sized. J is TRBJ2-6 and V is TRBV6-2 or TRBV6-3; a possible D gene is TRBD2 (5 bases). The length of the CDR3 is 15 residues. V was shortened by 7 bases and J by 0 bases, with 10 bases between the two germline ends. Germline lookup yields CDR1 MNHEY and CDR2 SVGEGT. The CDR3 DNA follows: TGTGCCAGCATCCGGGGTCACTCTGGGGCCAACGTCCTGACTTTC. It codes for CASIRGHSGANVLTF.

The chain links TRBV4-3 to TRBJ1-4; TRBD1 might be the D (5 bases). Germline V gives CDR1 LGHNA, CDR2 YSLEER. This CDR3 comprises 16 residues. V was pared by 1 base and J by 4 bases, with 13 bases between. The chain's CDR3 is CASSQGGARFNEKLFF. CDR3 bases: TGCGCCAGCAGCCAAGGAGGGGCCCGGTTTAATGAAAAACTGTTTTTT.

The table lists this clonotype with many counts. This chain links TRBV19 with TRBJ2-5, with a possible D match to TRBD1 (6 bases). The CDR3 runs 16 residues. Trimming removed 4 bases at V and 2 bases at J, with 17 bases between. The germline V gene has CDR1 LNHDA and CDR2 SQIVND (reference sequence). The CDR3 is CASSNTAGVRQETQYF. The CDR3 region has the DNA TGTGCCAGTAGTAATACGGCAGGGGTACGTCAAGAGACCCAGTACTTC.

This clonotype showed up many times. This sequence joins TRBV7-6 and TRBJ2-1, with 9 bases lining up with TRBD2. This CDR3 is 15 amino acids long. The V and J ends lost 1 base and 5 bases, in that order; junction bases with no gene match: 3. Germline values: CDR1 SGHVS, CDR2 FNYEAQ. The CDR3: CASSLGTSAHNEQFF. The CDR3 bases are TGTGCCAGCAGCTTAGGGACTAGCGCTCACAATGAGCAGTTCTTC.